This T cell receptor beta chain stems from a study of cytotoxic CD8 clonotypes in ibrutinib-treated CLL (dated by TCRdb to the early 2020s). At the level of the whole study: In this cohort, about 15 patients were treatment-naive and 11 to 12 were relapsed/refractory, while 17 to 18 had unmutated IGHV. Response samples were obtained after a median of approximately twelve months of treatment, with a range of about 6 to 36 months. An average of around 250,000 productive templates and 94,082 productive rearrangements was obtained per sample. Responses were partial in approximately 24 patients and complete in 2; after median about 70 months follow-up, some 14 stayed in remission and roughly twelve progressed. Every sample from remission and from progressive disease was obtained while the patients were still on ibrutinib. Longitudinal samples were obtainable from about 30% of the roughly 90 participants in the trial. Cryopreserved peripheral blood mononuclear cells were collected at three points: before therapy, at response, and at either sustained remission or disease progression.

On this clone itself: Its antigen is currently not known. There are no base qualities to consult, and no much larger clone falls within one base.

The sample's time point label is to be understood as: approximately twelve months on ibrutinib. For TCR beta library preparation, approximately 2.2 micrograms of genomic DNA were isolated from cryopreserved PBMCs. High-throughput TCR beta sequencing was performed on longitudinal blood samples from CLL patients receiving ibrutinib monotherapy. Patients were enrolled in a phase 2 open-label single-center ibrutinib monotherapy trial. Taken from the germline V gene, the CDR1 and CDR2 loops are SQVTM and ANQGSEA. The junction shows trimming of 8 bases on V and 0 bases on J, and the gene matches do not reach 10 bases of it. Measured from the cysteine to the phenylalanine, the CDR3 is 14 residues long. Just the 42-base CDR3 DNA is kept, in frame starting at base 1. Broad study findings and their caveats: Baseline clonality exceeded that of age-matched healthy donors and correlated strongly with circulating CD8+ T-cell counts. Sampling times were not matched between sustained-remission and progressing patients, and lymph node repertoires were not studied. An increase in clonality was observed at ibrutinib response, with clonality remaining stable during sustained remission and falling back toward baseline at progression. Public clonotypes were rare and either contracted or stayed stable during treatment, and the rise in clonality at ibrutinib response reflected the expansion of private clonotypes.

On a MiSeq, deep resolution sequencing aimed for a depth between 1 in 1 million and 1 in 200,000 T cells, with each clonotype covered about 9.9x on average. The immunoSEQ hsTCRB Kit was used to generate the TCR beta libraries. In the source study's methods: ImmunoSEQ Data Assistant and ImmunoSEQ Analyzer were used for data analysis, and V, D and J genes were assigned according to IMGT definitions. Clonality, which ranges from 0 to 1, was calculated by subtracting the normalized Shannon entropy of productive rearrangement frequencies from one. Only overrepresented clonotypes making up at least 0.05% of each patient's repertoire were included in the public clonotype analysis. About a dozen age-matched healthy donor repertoires from immuneACCESS served as clonality controls. TCRdb took this table from immuneACCESS and kept in-frame rearrangements with V and J called. Such tables lack part of the clones; where checked against another copy, unresolved V genes explain under half of the gap, and the rest is unexplained. V, J and clone size reflect that table, while D and trimming were determined from the DNA. This sample is represented by some 140,000 clones; 70% to 80% of them were singletons. The ten largest clones represent about 13% of the sample.

Sequenced here: PBMCs, sampled after 12 months of ibrutinib treatment. The sequence is built from TRBV29-1 and TRBJ2-7; 7 nucleotides in the junction match TRBD2. The receptor was derived from a human donor with chronic lymphocytic leukemia. The bases are TGCAGCCTTAGACTAGCCAAGAGCTCCTACGAGCAGTACTTC. It encodes CSLRLAKSSYEQYF.